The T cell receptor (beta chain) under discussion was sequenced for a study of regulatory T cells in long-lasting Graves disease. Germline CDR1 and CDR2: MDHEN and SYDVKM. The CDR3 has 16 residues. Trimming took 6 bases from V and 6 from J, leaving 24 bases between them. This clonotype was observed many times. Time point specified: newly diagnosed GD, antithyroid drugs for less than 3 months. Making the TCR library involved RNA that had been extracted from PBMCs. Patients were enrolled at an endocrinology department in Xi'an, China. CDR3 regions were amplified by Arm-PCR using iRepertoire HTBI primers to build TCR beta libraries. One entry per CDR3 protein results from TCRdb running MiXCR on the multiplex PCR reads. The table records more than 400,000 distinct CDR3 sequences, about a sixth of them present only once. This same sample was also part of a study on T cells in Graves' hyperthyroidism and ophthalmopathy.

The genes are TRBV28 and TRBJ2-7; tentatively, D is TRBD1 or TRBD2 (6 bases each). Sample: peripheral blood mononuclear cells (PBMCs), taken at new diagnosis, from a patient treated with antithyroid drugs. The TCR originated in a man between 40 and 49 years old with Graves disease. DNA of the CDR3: TGTGCCAGCAGCCCAATAGGGGGGTTTCTTATACGCGAGCAGTACTTC. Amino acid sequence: CASSPIGGFLIREQYF.